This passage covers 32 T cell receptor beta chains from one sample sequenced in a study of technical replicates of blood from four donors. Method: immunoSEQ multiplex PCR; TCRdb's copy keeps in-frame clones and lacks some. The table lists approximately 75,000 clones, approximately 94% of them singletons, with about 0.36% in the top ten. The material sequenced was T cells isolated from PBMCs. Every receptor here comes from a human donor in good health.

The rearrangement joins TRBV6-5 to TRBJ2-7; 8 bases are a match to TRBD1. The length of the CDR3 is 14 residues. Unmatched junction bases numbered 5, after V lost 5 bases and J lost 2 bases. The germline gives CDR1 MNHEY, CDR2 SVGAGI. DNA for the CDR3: TGTGCCAGCAGTGTGACAGGGGAGACCTACGAGCAGTACTTC. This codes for CASSVTGETYEQYF.

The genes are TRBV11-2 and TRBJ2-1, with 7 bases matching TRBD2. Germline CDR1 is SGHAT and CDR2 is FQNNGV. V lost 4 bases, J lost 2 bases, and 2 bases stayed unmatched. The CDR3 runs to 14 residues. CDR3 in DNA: TGTGCCAGCAGCTCAGCGGGGACCTACAATGAGCAGTTCTTC. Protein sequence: CASSSAGTYNEQFF.

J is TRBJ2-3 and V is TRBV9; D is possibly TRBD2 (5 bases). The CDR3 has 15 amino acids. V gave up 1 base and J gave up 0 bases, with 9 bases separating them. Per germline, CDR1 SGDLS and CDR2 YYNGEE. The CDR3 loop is CASSVSGPSTDTQYF. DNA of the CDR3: TGTGCCAGCAGCGTAAGCGGCCCGAGCACAGATACGCAGTATTTT.

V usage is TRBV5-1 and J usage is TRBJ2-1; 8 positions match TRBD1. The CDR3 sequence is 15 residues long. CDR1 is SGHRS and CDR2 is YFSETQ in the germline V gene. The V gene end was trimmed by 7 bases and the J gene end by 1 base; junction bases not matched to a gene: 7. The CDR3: CASRQGTGSYNEQFF. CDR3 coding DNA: TGCGCCAGCCGCCAGGGGACAGGTTCCTACAATGAGCAGTTCTTC.

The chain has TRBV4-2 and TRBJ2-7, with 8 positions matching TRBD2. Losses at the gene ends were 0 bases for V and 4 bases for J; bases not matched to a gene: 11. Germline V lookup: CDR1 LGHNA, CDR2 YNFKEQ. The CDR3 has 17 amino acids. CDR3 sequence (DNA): TGTGCCAGCAGCCAAGAAACTCCGGGACTAGTAAATTACGAGCAGTACTTC. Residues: CASSQETPGLVNYEQYF.

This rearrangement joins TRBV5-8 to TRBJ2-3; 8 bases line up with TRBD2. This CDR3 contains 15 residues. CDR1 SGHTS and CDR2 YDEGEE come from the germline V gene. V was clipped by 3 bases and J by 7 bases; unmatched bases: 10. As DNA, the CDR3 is TGTGCCAGCAGCTGGGGGACTAGTTGGGAAAATACGCAGTATTTT. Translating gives CASSWGTSWENTQYF.

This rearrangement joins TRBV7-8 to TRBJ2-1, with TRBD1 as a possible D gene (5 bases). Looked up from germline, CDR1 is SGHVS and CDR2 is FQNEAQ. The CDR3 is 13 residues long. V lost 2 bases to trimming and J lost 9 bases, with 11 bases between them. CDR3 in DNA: TGTGCCAGCAGCTTAACTCCCAGGGCTGAGCAGTTCTTC. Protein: CASSLTPRAEQFF.

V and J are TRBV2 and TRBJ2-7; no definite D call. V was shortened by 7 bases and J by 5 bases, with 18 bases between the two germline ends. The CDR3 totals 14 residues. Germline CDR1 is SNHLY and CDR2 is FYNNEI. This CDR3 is CASKSGSQTDEQYF. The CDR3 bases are TGTGCCAGCAAGTCCGGGTCCCAGACGGACGAGCAGTACTTC.

In DNA, the CDR3 is TGTGCCAGCTCACCACTCAGGGTGGAAGAGACCCAGTACTTC. Translation gives CASSPLRVEETQYF. The V and J genes are TRBV18 and TRBJ2-5; possibly TRBD1 for D (5 bases). The CDR3 runs to 14 residues. The ends were cut back, 1 base at V and 3 bases at J, with 9 bases in the middle. The germline V gene encodes CDR1 KGHSH and CDR2 LQKENI.

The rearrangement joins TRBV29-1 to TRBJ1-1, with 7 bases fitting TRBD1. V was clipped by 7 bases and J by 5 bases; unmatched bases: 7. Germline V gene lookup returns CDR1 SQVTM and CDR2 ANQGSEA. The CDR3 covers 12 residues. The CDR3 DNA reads TGCAGCGGTCGGGACAGCAGGACTGAAGCTTTCTTT. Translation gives CSGRDSRTEAFF.

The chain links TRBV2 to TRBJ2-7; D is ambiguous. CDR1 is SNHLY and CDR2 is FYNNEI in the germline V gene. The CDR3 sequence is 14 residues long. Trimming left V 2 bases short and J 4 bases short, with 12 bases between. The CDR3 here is CASSEPTEKYEQYF. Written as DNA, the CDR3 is TGTGCCAGCAGTGAACCCACTGAGAAGTACGAGCAGTACTTC. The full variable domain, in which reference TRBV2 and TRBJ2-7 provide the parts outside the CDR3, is EPEVTQTPSHQVTQMGQEVILRCVPISNHLYFYWYRQILGQKVEFLVSFYNNEISEKSEIFDDQFSVERPDGSNFTLKIRSTKLEDSAMYFCASSEPTEKYEQYFGPGTRLTVT.

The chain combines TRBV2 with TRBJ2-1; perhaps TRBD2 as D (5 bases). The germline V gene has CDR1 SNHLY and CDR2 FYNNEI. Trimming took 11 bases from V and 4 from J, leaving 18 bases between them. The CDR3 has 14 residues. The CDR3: CADGMSGAYNEQFF. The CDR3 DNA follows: TGTGCCGATGGGATGAGCGGAGCTTACAATGAGCAGTTCTTC. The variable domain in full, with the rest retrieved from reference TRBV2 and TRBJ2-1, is EPEVTQTPSHQVTQMGQEVILRCVPISNHLYFYWYRQILGQKVEFLVSFYNNEISEKSEIFDDQFSVERPDGSNFTLKIRSTKLEDSAMYFCADGMSGAYNEQFFGPGTRLTVL.

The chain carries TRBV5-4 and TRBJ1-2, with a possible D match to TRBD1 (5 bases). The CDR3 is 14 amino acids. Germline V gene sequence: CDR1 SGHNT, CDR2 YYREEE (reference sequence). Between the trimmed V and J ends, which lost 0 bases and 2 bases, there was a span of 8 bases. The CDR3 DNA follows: TGTGCCAGCAGCTTGGTAGGGGCCAACTATGGCTACACCTTC. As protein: CASSLVGANYGYTF.

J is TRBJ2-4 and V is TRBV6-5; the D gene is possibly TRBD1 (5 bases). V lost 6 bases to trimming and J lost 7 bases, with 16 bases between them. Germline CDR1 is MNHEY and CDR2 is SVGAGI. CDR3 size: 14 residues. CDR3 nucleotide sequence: TGTGCCAGCAGCCCTACAGGTGGGCGGAACATTCAGTACTTC. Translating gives CASSPTGGRNIQYF.

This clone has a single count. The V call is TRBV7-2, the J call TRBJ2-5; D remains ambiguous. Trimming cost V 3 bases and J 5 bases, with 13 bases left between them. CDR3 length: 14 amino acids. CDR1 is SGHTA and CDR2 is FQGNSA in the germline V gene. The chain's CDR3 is CASSFGSAVETQYF. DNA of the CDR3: TGTGCCAGCAGCTTCGGAAGCGCGGTGGAGACCCAGTACTTC. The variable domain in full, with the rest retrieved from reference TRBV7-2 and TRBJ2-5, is GAGVSQSPSNKVTEKGKDVELRCDPISGHTALYWYRQSLGQGLEFLIYFQGNSAPDKSGLPSDRFSAERTGGSVSTLTIQRTQQEDSAVYLCASSFGSAVETQYFGPGTRLLVL.

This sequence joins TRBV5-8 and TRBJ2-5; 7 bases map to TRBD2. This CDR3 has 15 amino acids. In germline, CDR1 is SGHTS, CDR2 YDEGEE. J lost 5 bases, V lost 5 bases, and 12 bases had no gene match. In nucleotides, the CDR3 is TGTGCCAGCAGTTACCTAGCGGCTCCAATGGAGACCCAGTACTTC. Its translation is CASSYLAAPMETQYF.

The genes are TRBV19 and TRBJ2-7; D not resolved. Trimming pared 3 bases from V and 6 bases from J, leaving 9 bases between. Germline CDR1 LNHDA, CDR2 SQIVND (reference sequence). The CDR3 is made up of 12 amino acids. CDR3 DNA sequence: TGTGCCAGTAGTATGATCGGTAGCGAGCAGTACTTC. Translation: CASSMIGSEQYF.

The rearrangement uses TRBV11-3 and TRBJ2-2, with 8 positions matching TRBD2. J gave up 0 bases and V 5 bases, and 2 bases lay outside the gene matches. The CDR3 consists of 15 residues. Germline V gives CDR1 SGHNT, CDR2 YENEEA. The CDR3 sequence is CASSRSGTNTGELFF. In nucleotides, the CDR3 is TGTGCCAGCAGCCGTAGCGGGACGAACACCGGGGAGCTGTTTTTT.

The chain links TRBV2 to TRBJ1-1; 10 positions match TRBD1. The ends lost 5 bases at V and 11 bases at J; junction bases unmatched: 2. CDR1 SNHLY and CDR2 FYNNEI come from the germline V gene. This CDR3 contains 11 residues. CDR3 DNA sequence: TGTGCCAGCAGTCGGGACAGGGGCGCTTTCTTT. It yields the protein CASSRDRGAFF.

The CDR3 loop is CASSTSPPLGRSTDTQYF. The CDR3 DNA sequence: TGTGCCAGCAGTACTTCCCCCCCCCTGGGCAGGAGCACAGATACGCAGTATTTT. The chain uses TRBV28 and TRBJ2-3; the D is unclear. This CDR3 has 18 amino acids. Trimming shortened V by 5 bases and J by 0 bases, and 21 bases separated the two germline ends. The germline V gene encodes CDR1 MDHEN and CDR2 SYDVKM.

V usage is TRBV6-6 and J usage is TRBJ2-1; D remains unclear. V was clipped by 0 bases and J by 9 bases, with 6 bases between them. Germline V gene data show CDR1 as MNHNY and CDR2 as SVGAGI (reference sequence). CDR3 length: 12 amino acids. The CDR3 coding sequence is TGTGCCAGCAGTTACTCTCCCAGTGAGCAGTTCTTC. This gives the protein CASSYSPSEQFF.

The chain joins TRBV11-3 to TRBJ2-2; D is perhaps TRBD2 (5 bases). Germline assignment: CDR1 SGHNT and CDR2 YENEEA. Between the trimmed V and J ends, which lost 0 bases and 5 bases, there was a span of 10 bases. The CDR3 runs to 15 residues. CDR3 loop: CASSLEAGRTGELFF. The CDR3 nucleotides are TGTGCCAGCAGCTTAGAGGCGGGTCGGACCGGGGAGCTGTTTTTT.

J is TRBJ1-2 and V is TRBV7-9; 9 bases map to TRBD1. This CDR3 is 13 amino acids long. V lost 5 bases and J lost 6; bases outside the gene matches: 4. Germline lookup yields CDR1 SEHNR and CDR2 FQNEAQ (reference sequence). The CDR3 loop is CASSPGTGNGYTF. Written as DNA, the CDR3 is TGTGCCAGCAGCCCCGGGACAGGGAATGGCTACACCTTC.

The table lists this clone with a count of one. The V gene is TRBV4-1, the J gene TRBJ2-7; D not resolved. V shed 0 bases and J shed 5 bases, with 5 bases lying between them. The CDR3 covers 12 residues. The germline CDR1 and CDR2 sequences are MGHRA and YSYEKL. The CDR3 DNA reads TGCGCCAGCAGCCAAGACAGGCACGAGCAGTACTTC. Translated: CASSQDRHEQYF.

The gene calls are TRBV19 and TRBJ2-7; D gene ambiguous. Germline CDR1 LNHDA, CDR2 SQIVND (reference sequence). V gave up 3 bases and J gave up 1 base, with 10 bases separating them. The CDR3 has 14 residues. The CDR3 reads CASSMQLTSYEQYF. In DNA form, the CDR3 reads TGTGCCAGTAGTATGCAGTTAACATCCTACGAGCAGTACTTC.

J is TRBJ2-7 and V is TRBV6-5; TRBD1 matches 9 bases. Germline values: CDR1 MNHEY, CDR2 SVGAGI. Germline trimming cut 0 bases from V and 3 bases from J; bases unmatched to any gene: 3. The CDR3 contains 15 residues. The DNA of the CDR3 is TGTGCCAGCAGTTACTCTGGGACAGGGATCTACGAGCAGTACTTC. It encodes CASSYSGTGIYEQYF.

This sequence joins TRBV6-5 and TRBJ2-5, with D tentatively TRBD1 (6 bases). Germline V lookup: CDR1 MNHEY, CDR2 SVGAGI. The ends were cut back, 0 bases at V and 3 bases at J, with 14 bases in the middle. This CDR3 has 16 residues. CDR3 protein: CASSYSIGQGKETQYF. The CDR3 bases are TGTGCCAGCAGTTACTCTATCGGGCAGGGGAAAGAGACCCAGTACTTC.

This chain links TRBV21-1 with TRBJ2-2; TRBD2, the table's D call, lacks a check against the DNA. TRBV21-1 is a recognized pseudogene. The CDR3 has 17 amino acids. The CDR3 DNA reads TGTGCCAGCACCAAAAAGGGGCGGGAAGAGGACACCGGGGAGCTGTTTTTT. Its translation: CASTKKGREEDTGELFF.

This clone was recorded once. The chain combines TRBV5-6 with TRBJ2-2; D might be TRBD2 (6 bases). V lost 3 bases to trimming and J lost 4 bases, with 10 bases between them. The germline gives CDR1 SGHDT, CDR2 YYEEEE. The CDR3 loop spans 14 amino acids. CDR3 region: CASSSGTFTGELFF. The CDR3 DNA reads TGTGCCAGCAGCTCCGGGACTTTCACCGGGGAGCTGTTTTTT.

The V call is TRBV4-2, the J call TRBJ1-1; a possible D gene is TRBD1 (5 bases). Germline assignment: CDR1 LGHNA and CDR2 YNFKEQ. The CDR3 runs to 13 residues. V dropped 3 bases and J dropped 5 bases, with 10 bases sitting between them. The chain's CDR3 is CASSQGGATEAFF. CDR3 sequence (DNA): TGTGCCAGCAGCCAGGGGGGAGCAACTGAAGCTTTCTTT.

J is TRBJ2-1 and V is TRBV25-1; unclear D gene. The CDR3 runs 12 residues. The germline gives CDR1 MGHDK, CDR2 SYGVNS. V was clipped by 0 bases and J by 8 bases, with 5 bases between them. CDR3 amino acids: CASSEYIHEQFF. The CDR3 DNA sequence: TGTGCCAGCAGTGAATATATCCATGAGCAGTTCTTC.

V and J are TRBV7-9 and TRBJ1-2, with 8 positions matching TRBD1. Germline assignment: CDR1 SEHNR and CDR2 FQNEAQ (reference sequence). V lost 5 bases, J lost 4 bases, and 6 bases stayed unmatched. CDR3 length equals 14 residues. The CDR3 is CASSRGQGTYGYTF. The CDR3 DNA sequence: TGTGCCAGCAGCCGCGGACAGGGAACCTATGGCTACACCTTC. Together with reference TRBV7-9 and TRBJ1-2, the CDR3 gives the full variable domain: DTGVSQNPRHKITKRGQNVTFRCDPISEHNRLYWYRQTLGQGPEFLTYFQNEAQLEKSRLLSDRFSAERPKGSFSTLEIQRTEQGDSAMYLCASSRGQGTYGYTFGSGTRLTVV.